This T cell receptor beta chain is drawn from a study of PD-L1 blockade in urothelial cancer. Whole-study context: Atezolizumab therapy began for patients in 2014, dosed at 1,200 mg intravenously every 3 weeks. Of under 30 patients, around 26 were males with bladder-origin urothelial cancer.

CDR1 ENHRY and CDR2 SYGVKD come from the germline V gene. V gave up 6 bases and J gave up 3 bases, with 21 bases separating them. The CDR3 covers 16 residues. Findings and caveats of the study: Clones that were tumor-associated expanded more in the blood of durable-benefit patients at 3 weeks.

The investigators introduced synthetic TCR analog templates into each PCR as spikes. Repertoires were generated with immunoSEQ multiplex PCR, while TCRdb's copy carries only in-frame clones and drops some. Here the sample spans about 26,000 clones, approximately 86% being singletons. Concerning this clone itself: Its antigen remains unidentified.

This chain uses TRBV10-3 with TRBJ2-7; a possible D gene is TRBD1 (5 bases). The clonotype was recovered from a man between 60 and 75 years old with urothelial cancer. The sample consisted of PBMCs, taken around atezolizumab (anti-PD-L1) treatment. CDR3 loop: CAIRRTDKGTNYEQYF. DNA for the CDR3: TGTGCCATCAGAAGGACGGACAAGGGCACCAACTACGAGCAGTACTTC.